The T cell receptor (beta chain) under discussion was sequenced for a study of a mutant IDH1 vaccine in newly diagnosed glioma. Study-level information: A roughly 62% male, 37.5% female split and a mean age of about 43 years characterized treated patients. Study-wide results and limits: With respect to changes in top peripheral T cell clonotypes, pseudoprogression seemed unrelated.

Some clones are missing from TCRdb's copy, which holds only in-frame ones; the method was immunoSEQ multiplex PCR. The profile shows some 100,000 clones, roughly 80% of them singletons. The V gene lost 5 bases and the J gene lost 2 bases, with 14 bases spanning the gap. The length of the CDR3 is 14 residues. Germline V CDR1 and CDR2: SQVTM, ANQGSEA. Points on this clone: Its cognate antigen is unknown.

Specified time point: baseline, week 1 (first vaccination visit). Treatment meaning: pre-vaccination baseline after standard-of-care therapy. Sequencing used PBMCs, obtained from a glioma patient treated with radiotherapy, temozolomide or both. V is TRBV29-1 and J is TRBJ2-3; no reliable D call. The sequence derives from a woman aged 50 to 60 with glioma. CDR3 residues: CSVYEDSPTDTQYF. The CDR3 nucleotides read TGCAGCGTTTACGAGGATAGCCCCACAGATACGCAGTATTTT.